One sample yielded the 32 T cell receptor beta chains listed below, sequenced in a study of early T cells in non-severe SARS-CoV-2 infection. One entry per CDR3 protein, called by TCRdb with MiXCR from the 5' RACE reads. The sample includes fewer than 100,000 distinct CDR3 sequences, around 16% seen only once; the top ten take approximately 2.9%. Sequenced sample: whole blood. These receptor sequences come from an adult who was a healthcare worker with PCR-confirmed SARS-CoV-2 infection or an uninfected control (not recorded which).

J is TRBJ1-2 and V is TRBV29-1, with D possibly TRBD1 on 5 matching bases. The CDR3 spans 12 residues. V lost 1 base to trimming and J lost 4 bases, with 7 bases between them. The germline CDR1 and CDR2 sequences are SQVTM and ANQGSEA. CDR3: CSVEAQAYGYTF. CDR3 sequence (DNA): TGCAGCGTTGAAGCACAGGCCTATGGCTACACCTTC.

This clonotype has only a few counts. This chain connects TRBV7-2 to TRBJ1-1; D not certain. The CDR3 covers 15 residues. Germline values: CDR1 SGHTA, CDR2 FQGNSA. Trimming took 1 base from V and 0 from J, leaving 9 bases between them. The CDR3 sequence is CASSLVANMNTEAFF. CDR3 DNA: TGTGCCAGCAGCTTAGTAGCCAATATGAACACTGAAGCTTTCTTT.

The V call is TRBV28, the J call TRBJ2-4, with 7 bases identical to TRBD1. The germline CDR1 and CDR2 sequences are MDHEN and SYDVKM. The CDR3 sequence is 17 residues long. J lost 1 base, V lost 5 bases, and 11 bases had no gene match. CDR3 amino acids: CASSPNTQGRAKNIQYF. In DNA, the CDR3 is TGTGCCAGCAGTCCGAACACACAGGGGCGGGCCAAAAACATTCAGTACTTC.

This clonotype was counted at least ten times. The chain joins TRBV7-8 to TRBJ2-7; D gene uncertain. The CDR3 has 14 residues. Trimming cost V 2 bases and J 2 bases, with 10 bases left between them. Germline V CDR1 and CDR2: SGHVS, FQNEAQ. CDR3 sequence reads: CASSLTSKAYEQYF. In nucleotides, the CDR3 is TGTGCCAGCAGCTTAACATCCAAGGCCTACGAGCAGTACTTC.

This clonotype was detected many times. The chain joins TRBV6-1 to TRBJ2-3, with 10 bases lining up with TRBD2. V trimming: 1 base; J trimming: 1 base; junction bases outside the gene matches: 5. This CDR3 contains 17 residues. From germline, CDR1 is MNHNS and CDR2 SASEGT. DNA of the CDR3: TGTGCCAGCAGTGAAGTAGCTAGCGGGAGAGGCACAGATACGCAGTATTTT. Translating it yields CASSEVASGRGTDTQYF.

The chain is built from TRBV28 and TRBJ2-3; tentative D call: TRBD1 (7 bases). Per germline, CDR1 MDHEN and CDR2 SYDVKM. Trimming cost V 2 bases and J 5 bases, with 17 bases left between them. The CDR3 has 16 residues. CDR3 coding DNA: TGTGCCAGCAGTTTAGGGGTGGACAGGCGGGGAGATACGCAGTATTTT. It translates to CASSLGVDRRGDTQYF.

In DNA, the CDR3 is TGCAGTGCTAGAGAAACTAGCGGGACCTTGGGCGAGCAGTACTTC. Protein sequence: CSARETSGTLGEQYF. This rearrangement joins TRBV20-1 to TRBJ2-7, with 10 positions matching TRBD2. The length of the CDR3 is 15 residues. The trim removed 0 bases at V and 6 bases at J, leaving 8 bases unmatched. Germline V gene sequence: CDR1 DFQATT, CDR2 SNEGSKA (reference sequence).

The genes are TRBV7-6 and TRBJ2-1, with D maybe TRBD2 (6 bases). Trimming took 4 bases from V and 5 from J, leaving 15 bases between them. Germline CDR1 reads SGHVS; CDR2 reads FNYEAQ. The CDR3 consists of 15 residues. CDR3 residues: CASSWSSELNNEQFF. The CDR3 DNA sequence: TGTGCCAGCAGCTGGTCTAGCGAGTTGAACAATGAGCAGTTCTTC.

This clonotype was counted between two and nine times. The CDR3 DNA follows: TGTGCCAGCAGTTTAGGGGGCTATGGCTACACCTTC. Amino acid sequence: CASSLGGYGYTF. The chain employs TRBV28 and TRBJ1-2; possibly TRBD1 for D (5 bases). The CDR3 totals 12 residues. Trimming took 2 bases from V and 4 from J, leaving 5 bases between them. The germline gives CDR1 MDHEN, CDR2 SYDVKM.

For this clonotype: This may arise from a read error, as a much more abundant clone is one base away. The chain recombines TRBV30 with TRBJ1-5; TRBD1 is a possible D gene (6 bases). CDR1 is GTSNPN, CDR2 SVGIG, per germline (reference sequence). The CDR3 totals 19 residues. V was shortened by 2 bases and J by 2 bases, with 25 bases between the two germline ends. As DNA, the CDR3 is TGTGCCTGGAGTCTCCGCAGGGGACATGGTATGTTGGGCAATCAGCCCCAGCATTTT. Translated: CAWSLRRGHGMLGNQPQHF.

This clonotype occurred a few times. This chain joins TRBV14 and TRBJ2-3, with TRBD2 matching 11 bases. Losses at the gene ends were 1 base for V and 3 bases for J; bases not matched to a gene: 9. Germline CDR1 reads SGHDN; CDR2 reads FVKESK. This CDR3 has 18 amino acids. The CDR3 loop is CASSQVLAGVGRTDTQYF. The CDR3 DNA reads TGTGCCAGCAGCCAAGTACTAGCGGGAGTGGGGAGAACAGATACGCAGTATTTT. The full variable domain, its missing parts supplied by reference TRBV14 and TRBJ2-3, is EAGVTQFPSHSVIEKGQTVTLRCDPISGHDNLYWYRRVMGKEIKFLLHFVKESKQDESGMPNNRFLAERTGGTYSTLKVQPAELEDSGVYFCASSQVLAGVGRTDTQYFGPGTRLTVL.

The rearrangement uses TRBV9 and TRBJ2-5; no firm D call. The CDR3 sequence is 12 residues long. Trimming removed 0 bases from V and 9 bases from J, with 9 bases in between. Germline values: CDR1 SGDLS, CDR2 YYNGEE. The DNA for the CDR3 is TGTGCCAGCAGCGTAGAAGGACCACCCCAGTACTTC. Translation gives CASSVEGPPQYF.

The table lists this clonotype with a few counts. This rearrangement joins TRBV11-2 to TRBJ1-5; possible D gene TRBD1, 5 bases. Germline lookup yields CDR1 SGHAT and CDR2 FQNNGV. V dropped 0 bases and J dropped 2 bases, with 11 bases sitting between them. The length of the CDR3 is 16 residues. This CDR3 reads CASSLEGTGRNQPQHF. The CDR3 nucleotides are TGTGCCAGCAGCTTAGAGGGTACAGGACGCAATCAGCCCCAGCATTTT.

This clonotype was seen more than once but under ten times. Written as DNA, the CDR3 is TGTGCCAGCAGTAGACTAGCGGGAGAAAAGGCCGCTCGCTACGAGCAGTACTTC. It yields the protein CASSRLAGEKAARYEQYF. V and J are TRBV11-2 and TRBJ2-7; 12 nucleotides match TRBD2. The length of the CDR3 is 18 residues. Germline V gene sequence: CDR1 SGHAT, CDR2 FQNNGV. Losses at the gene ends were 6 bases for V and 3 bases for J; bases not matched to a gene: 15.

This clonotype was picked up a small number of times. This chain connects TRBV20-1 to TRBJ1-6; TRBD1 is a possible D gene (6 bases). The V end was cut by 3 bases, the J end by 3 bases, with 15 bases between. The V gene's germline CDR1 is DFQATT and CDR2 SNEGSKA (reference sequence). CDR3 size: 16 residues. CDR3 residues: CSARSFTGRYNSPLHF. As DNA, the CDR3 is TGCAGTGCTAGGTCGTTCACAGGGCGCTATAATTCACCCCTCCACTTT.

This clonotype showed up just a few times. This sequence joins TRBV6-6 and TRBJ1-2; D is undetermined. Trimming removed 2 bases from V and 12 bases from J, with 13 bases in between. The CDR3 loop spans 12 amino acids. Germline CDR1 and CDR2: MNHNY and SVGAGI (reference sequence). The CDR3 spells CASSYLTLGHTF. CDR3 in DNA: TGTGCCAGCAGTTACCTTACTCTGGGTCACACCTTC.

This clonotype was found a few times. This chain connects TRBV7-3 to TRBJ1-3, with D uncertain. The germline V and J ends were trimmed by 1 base and 4 bases, with 8 bases remaining between them. Germline-derived CDR1 and CDR2 are SGHTA and FQGTGA. The CDR3 totals 14 residues. CDR3 DNA: TGTGCCAGCAGCTTAAACCCAGCAGGAAACACCATATATTTT. It codes for CASSLNPAGNTIYF.

The genes are TRBV18 and TRBJ2-5, with D hard to call. Trimming left V 3 bases short and J 0 bases short, with 5 bases between. There are 13 residues in the CDR3. Germline values: CDR1 KGHSH, CDR2 LQKENI. For the CDR3, the DNA is TGTGCCAGCTCACCTTACTACCAAGAGACCCAGTACTTC. Encoded protein: CASSPYYQETQYF.

The chain couples TRBV7-9 to TRBJ2-1; D is ambiguous. The V and J ends lost 2 bases and 5 bases respectively, with 10 bases between them. CDR1 and CDR2 from the germline V gene are SEHNR and FQNEAQ (reference sequence). The CDR3 sequence is 14 residues long. The CDR3 nucleotides read TGTGCCAGCAGCTTATTTGAGGCCCACAATGAGCAGTTCTTC. It translates to CASSLFEAHNEQFF.

A few counts support this clonotype. The chain employs TRBV7-9 and TRBJ1-2, with D hard to call. The CDR3 runs 13 residues. V gave up 5 bases and J gave up 8 bases, with 15 bases separating them. Germline V lookup: CDR1 SEHNR, CDR2 FQNEAQ (reference sequence). CDR3 coding DNA: TGTGCCAGCAGCATCTGGACCTCCGAGGGCTACACCTTC. Its protein product is CASSIWTSEGYTF.

This clonotype was recorded a few times. This sequence joins TRBV5-4 and TRBJ2-1; TRBD2 agrees at 11 bases. V trimming: 0 bases; J trimming: 9 bases; junction bases outside the gene matches: 8. Per germline, CDR1 SGHNT and CDR2 YYREEE (reference sequence). The CDR3 loop spans 16 amino acids. For the CDR3, the DNA is TGTGCCAGCAGCTTGGAAGTAGCGGGAGGGCCGGGTGAGCAGTTCTTC. Encoded protein: CASSLEVAGGPGEQFF.

V usage is TRBV10-3 and J usage is TRBJ2-2, with 8 bases aligning to TRBD2. The junction had 10 bases not matched to a gene; V was cut back by 6 bases and J by 7 bases. Germline-derived CDR1 and CDR2 are ENHRY and SYGVKD. CDR3 length: 15 amino acids. CDR3 amino acids: CAIRSMGLGGGELFF. The CDR3 coding sequence is TGTGCCATCAGATCCATGGGACTAGGAGGCGGGGAGCTGTTTTTT.

The V gene is TRBV7-9, the J gene TRBJ2-5; 10 positions agree with TRBD1. The ends lost 4 bases at V and 5 bases at J; junction bases unmatched: 10. The V gene's germline CDR1 is SEHNR and CDR2 FQNEAQ (reference sequence). The CDR3 spans 16 residues. CDR3 amino acids: CASSSWGDRGRETQYF. In nucleotides, the CDR3 is TGTGCCAGCAGCTCTTGGGGGGACAGGGGACGGGAGACCCAGTACTTC.

This clonotype was seen ten or more times. V usage is TRBV20-1 and J usage is TRBJ2-7, with 11 bases lining up with TRBD2. The V gene's germline CDR1 is DFQATT and CDR2 SNEGSKA (reference sequence). V trimming: 4 bases; J trimming: 2 bases; junction bases outside the gene matches: 7. This CDR3 has 15 residues. The CDR3 DNA reads TGCAGTGCTACCGTACTAGCGGGAGACACCTACGAGCAGTACTTC. Its translation is CSATVLAGDTYEQYF.

This chain connects TRBV5-6 to TRBJ2-7; D call uncertain. The germline V gene has CDR1 SGHDT and CDR2 YYEEEE. Between the trimmed V and J ends, which lost 4 bases and 0 bases, there was a span of 17 bases. The length of the CDR3 is 16 residues. CDR3 amino acids: CASSPEDPTASYEQYF. Here the CDR3 DNA reads TGTGCCAGCAGCCCCGAGGACCCCACGGCCTCCTACGAGCAGTACTTC.

V usage is TRBV6-2 or TRBV6-3 and J usage is TRBJ2-1; the D call may be TRBD1 or TRBD2 (6 bases each). V lost 8 bases and J 4 bases, leaving 24 bases between the germline ends. Germline CDR1 is MNHEY and CDR2 is SVGEGT. The CDR3 is made up of 17 amino acids. CDR3 DNA: TGTGCCAGCGGGGGGCCCTGGTGGGCAGGCGTTTACAATGAGCAGTTCTTC. It yields the protein CASGGPWWAGVYNEQFF.

This sequence joins TRBV7-3 and TRBJ2-3, with D perhaps TRBD1 (6 bases). The CDR3 extends over 14 amino acids. The germline CDR1 and CDR2 sequences are SGHTA and FQGTGA. The V end lost 2 bases, the J end lost 4 bases, and 10 bases lay between the germline ends. CDR3 sequence (DNA): TGTGCCAGCAGCTTACTAGGGGGTTCAGATACGCAGTATTTT. Translation gives CASSLLGGSDTQYF.

The genes are TRBV12-3 or TRBV12-4 and TRBJ1-5; the D is unclear. Trimming pared 1 base from V and 7 bases from J, leaving 11 bases between. The CDR3 has 14 residues. The CDR3 here is CASSLGGEGQPQHF. The CDR3 nucleotides read TGTGCCAGCAGTTTAGGGGGTGAAGGGCAGCCCCAGCATTTT.

At least ten counts were recorded for this clonotype. CDR3 nucleotides: TGCAGCGTTCGGACAGGGGGAATGAACACTGAAGCTTTCTTT. Translation: CSVRTGGMNTEAFF. The chain employs TRBV29-1 and TRBJ1-1; 10 nucleotides line up with TRBD1. The V gene end was trimmed by 5 bases and the J gene end by 0 bases; junction bases not matched to a gene: 3. The CDR3 is 14 amino acids. Per germline, CDR1 SQVTM and CDR2 ANQGSEA.

This clonotype has more than one count but fewer than ten. V is TRBV30 and J is TRBJ2-5; weak D call: TRBD1 (6 bases). CDR3 length: 13 residues. Germline V gives CDR1 GTSNPN, CDR2 SVGIG (reference sequence). V gave up 4 bases and J gave up 3 bases, with 12 bases separating them. The CDR3 region has the DNA TGTGCCTGGAATAAACAGGGAAAAGAGACCCAGTACTTC. Translated, it gives CAWNKQGKETQYF.

This clonotype was seen a few times. The chain recombines TRBV7-8 with TRBJ2-3, with 9 bases that match TRBD2. The ends lost 1 base at V and 7 bases at J; junction bases unmatched: 9. This CDR3 has 16 amino acids. Germline assignment: CDR1 SGHVS and CDR2 FQNEAQ. The CDR3 sequence: CASSLGLAGPLNTQYF. DNA for the CDR3: TGTGCCAGCAGCTTAGGGCTAGCGGGGCCACTAAATACGCAGTATTTT.

The rearrangement links TRBV7-3 to TRBJ2-1; no clear D gene. CDR1 is SGHTA, CDR2 FQGTGA, per germline. CDR3 size: 13 residues. V lost 2 bases and J 6 bases, leaving 8 bases between the germline ends. The DNA of the CDR3 is TGTGCCAGCAGCTTATCAGGAAGCAATGAGCAGTTCTTC. It codes for CASSLSGSNEQFF.